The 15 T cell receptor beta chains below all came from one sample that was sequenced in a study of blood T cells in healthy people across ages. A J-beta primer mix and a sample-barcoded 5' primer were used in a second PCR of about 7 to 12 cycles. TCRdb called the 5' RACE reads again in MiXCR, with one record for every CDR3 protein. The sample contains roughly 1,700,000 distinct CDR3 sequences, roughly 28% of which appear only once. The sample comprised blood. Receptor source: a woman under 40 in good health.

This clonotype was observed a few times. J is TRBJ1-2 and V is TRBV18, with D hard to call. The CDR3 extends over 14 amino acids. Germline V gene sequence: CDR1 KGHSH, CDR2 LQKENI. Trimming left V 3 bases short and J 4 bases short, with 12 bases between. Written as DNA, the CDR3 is TGTGCCAGCTCACCCCGGAGGCGGAGCTATGGCTACACCTTC. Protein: CASSPRRRSYGYTF.

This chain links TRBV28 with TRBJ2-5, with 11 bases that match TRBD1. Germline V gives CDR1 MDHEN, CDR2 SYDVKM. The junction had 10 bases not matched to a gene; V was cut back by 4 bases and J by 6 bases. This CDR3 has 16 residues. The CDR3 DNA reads TGTGCCAGCAGTTCACCCGGGACAGGGGGATTTAAGACCCAGTACTTC. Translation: CASSSPGTGGFKTQYF.

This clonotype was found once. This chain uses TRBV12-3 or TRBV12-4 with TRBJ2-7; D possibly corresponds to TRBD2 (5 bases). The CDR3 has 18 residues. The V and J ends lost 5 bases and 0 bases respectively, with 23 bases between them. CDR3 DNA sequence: TGTGCCAGCAGTCCTGACCCCCCTCAAGGGAGATACTCCTACGAGCAGTACTTC. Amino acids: CASSPDPPQGRYSYEQYF.

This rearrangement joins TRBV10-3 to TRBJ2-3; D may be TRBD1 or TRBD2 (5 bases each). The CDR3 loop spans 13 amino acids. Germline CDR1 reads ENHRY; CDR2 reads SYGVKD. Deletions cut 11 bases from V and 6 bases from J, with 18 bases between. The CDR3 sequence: CAAASGRGDTQYF. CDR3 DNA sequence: TGTGCCGCCGCCTCAGGGCGCGGGGATACGCAGTATTTT.

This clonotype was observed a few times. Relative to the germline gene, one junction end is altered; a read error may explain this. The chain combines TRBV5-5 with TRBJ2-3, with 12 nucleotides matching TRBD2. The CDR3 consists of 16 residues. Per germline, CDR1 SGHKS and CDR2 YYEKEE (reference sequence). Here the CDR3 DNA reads TGTGCCAGCTGCTTGGGTGGACTAGCGGGAACAGATACGCAGTATTTT. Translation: CASCLGGLAGTDTQYF. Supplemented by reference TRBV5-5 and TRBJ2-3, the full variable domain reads DAGVTQSPTHLIKTRGQQVTLRCSPISGHKSVSWYQQVLGQGPQFIFQYYEKEERGRGNFPDRFSARQFPNYSSELNVNALLLGDSALYLCASCLGGLAGTDTQYFGPGTRLTVL.

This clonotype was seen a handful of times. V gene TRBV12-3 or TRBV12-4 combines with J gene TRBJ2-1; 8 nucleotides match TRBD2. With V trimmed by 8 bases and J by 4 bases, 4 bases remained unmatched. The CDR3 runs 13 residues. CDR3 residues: CASGQRGYNEQFF. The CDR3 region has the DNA TGTGCCAGCGGCCAGCGGGGGTACAATGAGCAGTTCTTC.

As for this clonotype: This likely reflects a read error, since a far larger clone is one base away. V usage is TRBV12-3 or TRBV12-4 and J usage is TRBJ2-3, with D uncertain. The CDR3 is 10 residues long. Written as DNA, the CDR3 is TGTGCCGGCAGTTTGGGTACGCAGTATTTT. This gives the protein CAGSLGTQYF.

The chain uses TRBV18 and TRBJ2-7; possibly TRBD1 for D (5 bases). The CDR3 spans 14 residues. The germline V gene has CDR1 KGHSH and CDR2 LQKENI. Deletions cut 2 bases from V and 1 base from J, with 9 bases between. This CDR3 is CASSPVRGSYEQYF. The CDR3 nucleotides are TGTGCCAGCTCACCAGTAAGGGGTTCCTACGAGCAGTACTTC.

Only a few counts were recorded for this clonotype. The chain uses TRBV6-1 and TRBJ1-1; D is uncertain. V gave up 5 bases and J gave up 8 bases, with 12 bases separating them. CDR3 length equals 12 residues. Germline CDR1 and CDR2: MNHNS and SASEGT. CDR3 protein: CASSLGLSEAFF. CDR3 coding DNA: TGTGCCAGCAGTCTCGGGCTAAGCGAAGCTTTCTTT.

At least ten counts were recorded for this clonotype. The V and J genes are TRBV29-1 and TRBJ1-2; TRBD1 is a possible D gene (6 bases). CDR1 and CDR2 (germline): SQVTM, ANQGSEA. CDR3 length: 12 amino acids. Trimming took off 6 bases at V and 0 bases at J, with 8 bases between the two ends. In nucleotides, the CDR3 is TGCAGCGTACAGGGACCTAACTATGGCTACACCTTC. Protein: CSVQGPNYGYTF.

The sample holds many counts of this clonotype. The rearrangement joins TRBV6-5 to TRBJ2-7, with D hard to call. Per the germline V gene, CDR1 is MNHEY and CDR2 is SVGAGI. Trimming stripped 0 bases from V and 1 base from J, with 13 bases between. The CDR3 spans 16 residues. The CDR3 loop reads CASSYSTATLSYEQYF. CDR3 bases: TGTGCCAGCAGTTACTCGACTGCGACCCTGTCCTACGAGCAGTACTTC.

Written as DNA, the CDR3 is TGTGCCAGCAGTTGGCCAGGGGATACTAACACCGGGGAGCTGTTTTTT. It translates to CASSWPGDTNTGELFF. V is TRBV6-6 and J is TRBJ2-2; a possible D gene is TRBD1 (6 bases). The CDR3 is 16 amino acids. V was clipped by 4 bases and J by 2 bases, with 14 bases between them. CDR1 MNHNY and CDR2 SVGAGI come from the germline V gene (reference sequence).

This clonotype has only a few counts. The CDR3 region is CSVEDPKTGDTEAFF. The CDR3 DNA is TGCAGCGTTGAAGACCCCAAGACAGGGGATACTGAAGCTTTCTTT. This chain links TRBV29-1 with TRBJ1-1; 8 bases line up with TRBD1. Germline loops: CDR1 SQVTM, CDR2 ANQGSEA. V trimming: 0 bases; J trimming: 5 bases; junction bases outside the gene matches: 8. There are 15 residues in the CDR3.

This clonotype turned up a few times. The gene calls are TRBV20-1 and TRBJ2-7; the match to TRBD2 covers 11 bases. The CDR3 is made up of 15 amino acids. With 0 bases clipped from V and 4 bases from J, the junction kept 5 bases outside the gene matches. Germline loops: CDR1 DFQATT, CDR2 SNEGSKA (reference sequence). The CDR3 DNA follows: TGCAGTGCTAGAGAGACTAGCGGGACCTCATACGAGCAGTACTTC. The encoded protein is CSARETSGTSYEQYF.

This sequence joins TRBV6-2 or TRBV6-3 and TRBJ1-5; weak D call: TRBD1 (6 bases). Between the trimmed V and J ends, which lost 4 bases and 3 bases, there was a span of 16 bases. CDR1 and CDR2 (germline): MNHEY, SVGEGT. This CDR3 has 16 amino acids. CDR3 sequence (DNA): TGTGCCAGCAGTTCATCCACAGGGAGCAACAATCAGCCCCAGCATTTT. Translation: CASSSSTGSNNQPQHF.